This T cell receptor (beta chain) came from a study of cytomegalovirus exposure and HLA in healthy donors. Regarding the study as a whole: Analyzed later, most CMV-associated TCR beta chains appeared HLA-restricted. HLA alleles were associated with 18,000 or so TCR beta sequences in a later analysis at 0.05 false discovery rate. Researchers reported that a few CMV-associated chains were confirmed in vitro as CMV antigen-specific. The study found most TCR sequences rare, yet found some public TCRs in many donors.

Notes on this clone: Its antigen remains unidentified.

Trimming pared 0 bases from V and 3 bases from J, leaving 12 bases between. The CDR3 is 15 residues long. Per germline, CDR1 ENHRY and CDR2 SYGVKD. Amplification used 60 Vbeta primers and 13 Jbeta primers. The data were produced by immunoSEQ multiplex PCR, yet TCRdb's version contains in-frame clones alone and is incomplete. The sample has some 150,000 clones, 80% seen once. Source material: PBMCs. This receptor was identified in a woman in her fifties or sixties in good health and CMV-seronegative. The chain has TRBV10-3 and TRBJ2-7; D is undetermined. The CDR3 bases are TGTGCCATCAGTGAGTCAACCAGGAACCTCTACGAGCAGTACTTC. It encodes CAISESTRNLYEQYF.